This entry lists 7 T cell receptor beta chains sequenced from one sample in a study of a mutant IDH1 vaccine in newly diagnosed glioma. For these receptors, no antigen is known. Time point indicated: week 5, during vaccination. Every single dose of the vaccine, 300 ug of mutant IDH1 20-mer peptide, came with topical imiquimod. Here immunoSEQ multiplex PCR was the method, and the copy in TCRdb shows in-frame clones only, minus some. The sample includes about 54,000 clones, approximately 80% of them seen just once. The sample was PBMCs, taken from a glioma patient whose treatment included an IDH1 peptide vaccine. These TCRs come from a man between 25 and 39 years old with glioma.

The chain couples TRBV2 to TRBJ2-5, with D possibly TRBD2 on 6 matching bases. The CDR3 totals 14 residues. Trimming cost V 8 bases and J 5 bases, with 18 bases left between them. CDR1 SNHLY and CDR2 FYNNEI come from the germline V gene. The CDR3 is CASVDPGLWETQYF. The CDR3 DNA is TGTGCCAGCGTAGATCCGGGACTGTGGGAGACCCAGTACTTC. Drawing the rest from reference TRBV2 and TRBJ2-5, the complete variable domain is EPEVTQTPSHQVTQMGQEVILRCVPISNHLYFYWYRQILGQKVEFLVSFYNNEISEKSEIFDDQFSVERPDGSNFTLKIRSTKLEDSAMYFCASVDPGLWETQYFGPGTRLLVL.

This clone was seen once. The gene calls are TRBV4-2 and TRBJ1-3; D is undetermined. CDR3 length: 18 residues. Trimming removed 1 base at V and 4 bases at J, with 20 bases between. Germline values: CDR1 LGHNA, CDR2 YNFKEQ. The CDR3 nucleotides are TGTGCCAGCAGCCAAGTCTTGGGTGCCAGGTTAGACGGAAACACCATATATTTT. Translating gives CASSQVLGARLDGNTIYF.

The chain links TRBV18 to TRBJ2-2; weak D call: TRBD1 (5 bases). CDR3 size: 14 residues. Trimming took 3 bases from V and 2 from J, leaving 7 bases between them. Germline loops: CDR1 KGHSH, CDR2 LQKENI. DNA of the CDR3: TGTGCCAGCTCACCGCAGGGAAACACCGGGGAGCTGTTTTTT. This gives the protein CASSPQGNTGELFF.

The rearrangement links TRBV5-1 to TRBJ2-2, with a weak D call TRBD2 (5 bases). V was trimmed by 5 bases and J by 0 bases, leaving 8 bases between them. The CDR3 contains 14 residues. Germline loops: CDR1 SGHRS, CDR2 YFSETQ. Written as DNA, the CDR3 is TGCGCCAGCAGAGGGAGAACGAACACCGGGGAGCTGTTTTTT. This codes for CASRGRTNTGELFF. The full variable domain, in which reference TRBV5-1 and TRBJ2-2 provide the parts outside the CDR3, is KAGVTQTPRYLIKTRGQQVTLSCSPISGHRSVSWYQQTPGQGLQFLFEYFSETQRNKGNFPGRFSGRQFSNSRSEMNVSTLELGDSALYLCASRGRTNTGELFFGEGSRLTVL.

The V and J genes are TRBV29-1 and TRBJ1-1; D unclear. Germline V gene sequence: CDR1 SQVTM, CDR2 ANQGSEA. Trimming removed 5 bases from V and 0 bases from J, with 4 bases in between. This CDR3 is 11 amino acids long. In DNA, the CDR3 is TGCAGCGTTCGGGTGAACACTGAAGCTTTCTTT. Its translation is CSVRVNTEAFF. The full variable domain, rest sourced from reference TRBV29-1 and TRBJ1-1, is SAVISQKPSRDICQRGTSLTIQCQVDSQVTMMFWYRQQPGQSLTLIATANQGSEATYESGFVIDKFPISRPNLTFSTLTVSNMSPEDSSIYLCSVRVNTEAFFGQGTRLTVV.

This sequence joins TRBV5-1 and TRBJ1-2; perhaps TRBD1 as D (6 bases). CDR1 SGHRS and CDR2 YFSETQ come from the germline V gene. V lost 4 bases and J lost 8, with 21 bases in between. The CDR3 sequence is 15 residues long. For the CDR3, the DNA is TGCGCCAGCAGCACCCTCAGGGCCAAGGGGGAGGGCTACACCTTC. This encodes CASSTLRAKGEGYTF.

The chain recombines TRBV15 with TRBJ2-5; 8 bases fit TRBD1. V was pared by 1 base and J by 5 bases, with 12 bases of the junction left unmatched. Germline CDR1 reads LNHNV; CDR2 reads YYDKDF (reference sequence). The CDR3 totals 17 residues. The chain's CDR3 is CATSRGGVDRERETQYF. DNA for the CDR3: TGTGCCACCAGCAGAGGTGGTGTGGACAGGGAGCGGGAGACCCAGTACTTC.